Presented here are 2 T cell receptor beta chains from one specimen sequenced in a study of CD8 T cells in ankylosing spondylitis. TCRdb fed the 5' RACE reads into MiXCR, producing one record per CDR3 protein. This sample carries 100,000 to 150,000 distinct CDR3 sequences, roughly 7.3% of them seen once, and the ten largest clones take more than 10%. What was sequenced was blood, either unsorted or a sorted T cell fraction (not recorded which). These receptors originate from a male donor with ankylosing spondylitis or in good health (not recorded which).

This clonotype showed up just a few times. The rearrangement links TRBV7-6 to TRBJ2-1; D unresolved. V lost 2 bases and J lost 9, with 17 bases in between. The CDR3 covers 15 residues. CDR1 is SGHVS and CDR2 is FNYEAQ in the germline V gene. Here the CDR3 reads CASSLTIDPNGEQFF. CDR3 coding DNA: TGTGCCAGCAGCTTAACTATCGACCCCAATGGTGAGCAGTTCTTC.

This clonotype has at least ten counts. The chain joins TRBV20-1 to TRBJ1-1; tentative D call: TRBD1 (5 bases). Germline V gives CDR1 DFQATT, CDR2 SNEGSKA (reference sequence). The length of the CDR3 is 13 residues. V lost 6 bases, J lost 3 bases, and 14 bases lay in between. The chain's CDR3 is CSAGGTDYTEAFF. CDR3 bases: TGCAGTGCCGGCGGGACGGATTACACTGAAGCTTTCTTT.